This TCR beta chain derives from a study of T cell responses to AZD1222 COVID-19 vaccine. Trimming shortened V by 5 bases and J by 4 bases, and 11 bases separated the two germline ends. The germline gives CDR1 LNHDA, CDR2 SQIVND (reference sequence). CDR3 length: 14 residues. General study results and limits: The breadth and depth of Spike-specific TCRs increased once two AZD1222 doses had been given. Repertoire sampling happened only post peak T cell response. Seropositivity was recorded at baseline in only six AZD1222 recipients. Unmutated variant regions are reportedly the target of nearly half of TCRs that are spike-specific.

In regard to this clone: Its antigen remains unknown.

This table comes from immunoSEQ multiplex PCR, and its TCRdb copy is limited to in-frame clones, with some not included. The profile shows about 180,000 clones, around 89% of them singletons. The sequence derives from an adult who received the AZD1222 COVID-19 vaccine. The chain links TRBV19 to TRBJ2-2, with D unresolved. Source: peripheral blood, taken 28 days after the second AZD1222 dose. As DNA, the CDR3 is TGTGCCAGTAGTCCCCGACTGATCACCGGGGAGCTGTTTTTT. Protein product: CASSPRLITGELFF. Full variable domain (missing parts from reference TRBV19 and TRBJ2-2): DGGITQSPKYLFRKEGQNVTLSCEQNLNHDAMYWYRQDPGQGLRLIYYSQIVNDFQKGDIAEGYSVSREKKESFPLTVTSAQKNPTAFYLCASSPRLITGELFFGEGSRLTVL.